The 22 T cell receptor beta chains below come from one sample, sequenced in a study of CD8 T cells in ankylosing spondylitis (dated by TCRdb to between 2016 and 2019). Libraries were made using 5' RACE. Sequenced using an Illumina HiSeq 2500. TCRdb's own reprocessing of the public reads used fastp at Q25 and MiXCR and kept productive beta chains. Rows with one shared CDR3 protein collapse into an entry with the most common genes and DNA. This sample holds about 350,000 distinct CDR3 sequences; approximately 22% were observed only once. The leading ten clones occupy around 13% of the sample. Input material: blood, either unsorted or a sorted T cell fraction (not recorded which). These receptors were taken from a male donor with ankylosing spondylitis or in good health (not recorded which).

This clonotype was seen a handful of times. The chain joins TRBV4-1 to TRBJ2-7; no firm D call. Germline lookup yields CDR1 MGHRA and CDR2 YSYEKL. The CDR3 has 15 amino acids. V gave up 0 bases and J gave up 0 bases, with 9 bases separating them. CDR3 region: CASSQDPQSSYEQYF. The CDR3 coding sequence is TGCGCCAGCAGCCAAGACCCCCAGAGCTCCTACGAGCAGTACTTC.

The rearrangement joins TRBV28 to TRBJ1-1; the D is unclear. CDR1 and CDR2 (germline): MDHEN, SYDVKM. This CDR3 is built from 15 residues. The V and J ends lost 5 bases and 1 base respectively, with 14 bases between them. The CDR3 loop reads CASSSESGGNTEAFF. The CDR3 DNA follows: TGTGCCAGCAGTAGTGAGAGTGGCGGGAACACTGAAGCTTTCTTT.

This clonotype was counted a few times. V is TRBV4-2 and J is TRBJ2-3, with unresolved D. The CDR3 consists of 13 residues. Germline assignment: CDR1 LGHNA and CDR2 YNFKEQ. The ends were cut back, 1 base at V and 6 bases at J, with 8 bases in the middle. This CDR3 reads CASSQGPSDTQYF. CDR3 sequence (DNA): TGTGCCAGCAGCCAAGGCCCCTCCGATACGCAGTATTTT.

The chain employs TRBV28 and TRBJ2-2; 12 positions match TRBD2. CDR3 length: 17 amino acids. The germline gives CDR1 MDHEN, CDR2 SYDVKM. Losses at the gene ends were 2 bases for V and 9 bases for J; bases not matched to a gene: 10. Here the CDR3 reads CASSLETGLAGFRELFF. The CDR3 coding sequence is TGTGCCAGCAGTTTAGAAACCGGACTAGCGGGGTTCCGGGAGCTGTTTTTT.

This clonotype was counted only a few times. The chain recombines TRBV29-1 with TRBJ2-2; 10 bases map to TRBD2. The CDR3 consists of 14 residues. Germline CDR1 SQVTM, CDR2 ANQGSEA. V gave up 7 bases and J gave up 5 bases; unmatched junction bases: 7. This CDR3 is CSATSGAGTGELFF. As DNA, the CDR3 is TGCAGCGCAACTAGCGGGGCGGGAACCGGGGAGCTGTTTTTT.

This clonotype came up many times. The chain joins TRBV29-1 to TRBJ2-5; D is unresolved. V was clipped by 3 bases and J by 2 bases, with 10 bases between them. Germline loops: CDR1 SQVTM, CDR2 ANQGSEA. The CDR3 contains 13 residues. The CDR3 region has the DNA TGCAGCGTTGACAGTCACACTCAAGAGACCCAGTACTTC. Translation gives CSVDSHTQETQYF. The complete variable domain, with remaining parts taken from reference TRBV29-1 and TRBJ2-5, reads SAVISQKPSRDICQRGTSLTIQCQVDSQVTMMFWYRQQPGQSLTLIATANQGSEATYESGFVIDKFPISRPNLTFSTLTVSNMSPEDSSIYLCSVDSHTQETQYFGPGTRLLVL.

The genes are TRBV6-1 and TRBJ2-3; 8 bases are a match to TRBD2. The CDR3 length is 15 residues. Germline CDR1 MNHNS, CDR2 SASEGT. V shed 4 bases and J 2 bases; nucleotides not matched to a gene: 5. The CDR3: CASSAGGAFTDTQYF. The DNA for the CDR3 is TGTGCCAGCAGTGCCGGGGGGGCGTTCACAGATACGCAGTATTTT.

Only a few counts were recorded for this clonotype. The genes are TRBV10-3 and TRBJ2-3; 13 bases fit TRBD2. V lost 8 bases and J lost 3; bases outside the gene matches: 11. The CDR3 is made up of 17 amino acids. CDR1 ENHRY and CDR2 SYGVKD come from the germline V gene. The CDR3 DNA follows: TGTGCCATCCTCCGGACTAGCGGGGGACCAAGGACAGATACGCAGTATTTT. Translating it yields CAILRTSGGPRTDTQYF.

The chain joins TRBV20-1 to TRBJ2-7; tentatively, D is TRBD1 (6 bases). The CDR3 spans 15 residues. V dropped 5 bases and J dropped 7 bases, with 24 bases sitting between them. The germline V gene has CDR1 DFQATT and CDR2 SNEGSKA (reference sequence). In nucleotides, the CDR3 is TGCAGTGCTGAGCAAGGACAGAGTCCTTTCGGGGAGCAGTACTTC. This encodes CSAEQGQSPFGEQYF.

The chain links TRBV23-1 to TRBJ2-7, with D hard to call. TRBV23-1 is reported as an ORF; its role is uncertain. V gave up 11 bases and J gave up 4 bases, with 9 bases separating them. CDR3 length: 10 residues. The CDR3 nucleotides are TGCGCCCCCAGGTCGTACGAGCAGTACTTC. Its protein is CAPRSYEQYF.

The chain recombines TRBV3-1 with TRBJ2-5; unclear D gene. The CDR3 has 13 amino acids. In germline, CDR1 is LGHDT, CDR2 YNNKEL (reference sequence). Trimming pared 0 bases from V and 4 bases from J, leaving 6 bases between. The CDR3 coding sequence is TGTGCCAGCAGCCAAGATTCGCGAGAGACCCAGTACTTC. It is translated as CASSQDSRETQYF.

In its sample, this clonotype was seen a few times. The chain combines TRBV5-1 with TRBJ2-7; 8 bases line up with TRBD2. CDR3 length: 17 amino acids. Unmatched junction bases numbered 10, after V lost 0 bases and J lost 2 bases. The germline gives CDR1 SGHRS, CDR2 YFSETQ. CDR3 sequence: CASSLAPFGGAAYEQYF. In nucleotides, the CDR3 is TGCGCCAGCAGCTTGGCCCCGTTCGGGGGGGCCGCCTACGAGCAGTACTTC. Combining the CDR3 with reference TRBV5-1 and TRBJ2-7 gives the whole variable domain KAGVTQTPRYLIKTRGQQVTLSCSPISGHRSVSWYQQTPGQGLQFLFEYFSETQRNKGNFPGRFSGRQFSNSRSEMNVSTLELGDSALYLCASSLAPFGGAAYEQYFGPGTRLTVT.

The gene calls are TRBV6-5 and TRBJ2-1, with a weak D call TRBD1 (6 bases). Between the trimmed V and J ends, which lost 4 bases and 4 bases, there was a span of 14 bases. The CDR3 covers 15 residues. Germline V gives CDR1 MNHEY, CDR2 SVGAGI. CDR3 sequence (DNA): TGTGCCAGCAGTTTTAGCCGGGACACATACAATGAGCAGTTCTTC. Protein sequence: CASSFSRDTYNEQFF.

This clonotype turned up a few times. CDR3 sequence (DNA): TGTGCCAGCAGGACTGACCCCTCTGGAAACACCATATATTTT. Residues: CASRTDPSGNTIYF. The rearrangement joins TRBV6-1 to TRBJ1-3; unclear D gene. The germline gives CDR1 MNHNS, CDR2 SASEGT. This CDR3 region has 14 residues. V was trimmed by 6 bases and J by 0 bases, leaving 9 bases between them.

The CDR3 nucleotides read TGTGCCACCAGGGGGGATTCCTACGAGCAGTACTTC. Residues: CATRGDSYEQYF. The rearrangement links TRBV27 to TRBJ2-7, with D tentatively TRBD1 (7 bases). From germline, CDR1 is MNHEY and CDR2 SMNVEV (reference sequence). Trimming cost V 10 bases and J 1 base, with 11 bases left between them. The CDR3 loop spans 12 amino acids.

The chain links TRBV12-3 or TRBV12-4 to TRBJ2-2, with D perhaps matching TRBD1 or TRBD2 (5 bases each). The CDR3 covers 14 residues. Trimming left V 5 bases short and J 5 bases short, with 12 bases between. CDR3 sequence: CASSLGTLTGELFF. In nucleotides, the CDR3 is TGTGCCAGCAGTCTTGGGACCCTAACCGGGGAGCTGTTTTTT.

The chain has TRBV15 and TRBJ1-2; D is perhaps TRBD1 (6 bases). The CDR3 runs to 15 residues. From germline, CDR1 is LNHNV and CDR2 YYDKDF (reference sequence). V was trimmed by 0 bases and J by 8 bases, leaving 16 bases between them. CDR3 protein: CATSRDRGGSSGYTF. Here the CDR3 DNA reads TGTGCCACCAGCAGAGATAGGGGGGGAAGTTCGGGCTACACCTTC.

This clonotype was detected many times. J is TRBJ2-3 and V is TRBV29-1, with D unresolved. The V gene lost 7 bases and the J gene lost 3 bases, with 14 bases spanning the gap. This CDR3 has 13 residues. CDR1 is SQVTM and CDR2 is ANQGSEA in the germline V gene. Here the CDR3 reads CSAPLSSTDTQYF. DNA for the CDR3: TGCAGCGCCCCCCTATCCTCTACAGATACGCAGTATTTT.

V gene TRBV29-1 combines with J gene TRBJ2-7; D is perhaps TRBD1 or TRBD2 (5 bases each). Germline V gene data show CDR1 as SQVTM and CDR2 as ANQGSEA. The CDR3 contains 13 residues. V was cut by 7 bases and J by 2 bases, with 15 bases left in between. The CDR3 DNA sequence: TGCAGCGCCACGGGTGGGGGAACCTACGAGCAGTACTTC. The encoded protein is CSATGGGTYEQYF.

In its sample, this clonotype was seen a few times. The chain uses TRBV7-2 and TRBJ2-1; 9 bases line up with TRBD1. In germline, CDR1 is SGHTA, CDR2 FQGNSA. This CDR3 is built from 16 residues. J lost 10 bases, V lost 5 bases, and 15 bases had no gene match. CDR3 sequence: CASSVVDRGVPREQFF. CDR3 nucleotides: TGTGCCAGCAGCGTAGTGGACAGGGGAGTACCGCGGGAGCAGTTCTTC.

The chain couples TRBV5-6 to TRBJ2-2; perhaps D is TRBD1 or TRBD2 (5 bases each). From germline, CDR1 is SGHDT and CDR2 YYEEEE. Trimming stripped 0 bases from V and 10 bases from J, with 10 bases between. CDR3 length: 13 residues. In DNA form, the CDR3 reads TGTGCCAGCAGCTTGGCGGGACCCCCGGAGCTGTTTTTT. This codes for CASSLAGPPELFF. The full variable domain, its missing parts supplied by reference TRBV5-6 and TRBJ2-2, is DAGVTQSPTHLIKTRGQQVTLRCSPKSGHDTVSWYQQALGQGPQFIFQYYEEEERQRGNFPDRFSGHQFPNYSSELNVNALLLGDSALYLCASSLAGPPELFFGEGSRLTVL.

This rearrangement joins TRBV11-2 to TRBJ2-7; D could derive from TRBD1 or TRBD2 (5 bases each). Between the trimmed V and J ends, which lost 2 bases and 0 bases, there was a span of 14 bases. Germline V CDR1 and CDR2: SGHAT, FQNNGV. This CDR3 is built from 16 residues. CDR3 residues: CASSLNRAGSSYEQYF. CDR3 sequence (DNA): TGTGCCAGCAGCTTAAACCGGGCAGGGAGCTCCTACGAGCAGTACTTC. The full variable domain, with the rest looked up from reference TRBV11-2 and TRBJ2-7, is EAGVAQSPRYKIIEKRQSVAFWCNPISGHATLYWYQQILGQGPKLLIQFQNNGVVDDSQLPKDRFSAERLKGVDSTLKIQPAKLEDSAVYLCASSLNRAGSSYEQYFGPGTRLTVT.